The TCR beta chain under discussion was sequenced for a study of OX40 agonist ivuxolimab in advanced cancers. Whole-study context: Ivuxolimab, an agonist antibody against OX40 (CD134), was given to patients.

Only in-frame clones appear in the TCRdb table, and some are missing; sequencing was by immunoSEQ multiplex PCR. The repertoire includes 65,000 to 90,000 clones, around nine tenths of them detected once, and roughly 0.64% sits in the top ten. The length of the CDR3 is 13 residues. The ends were cut back, 6 bases at V and 5 bases at J, with 11 bases in the middle. Germline loops: CDR1 MNHEY, CDR2 SVGAGI. The input for sequencing was CD4+ or CD8+ T cells sorted from blood, taken in a trial of the OX40 agonist ivuxolimab. The chain employs TRBV6-5 and TRBJ1-5, with D hard to call. This clonotype originated in an adult with an advanced solid tumor such as melanoma, head and neck, liver or kidney cancer. The CDR3 region has the DNA TGTGCCAGCAGCCGGGCCGTCGATCAGCCCCAGCATTTT. As protein: CASSRAVDQPQHF.